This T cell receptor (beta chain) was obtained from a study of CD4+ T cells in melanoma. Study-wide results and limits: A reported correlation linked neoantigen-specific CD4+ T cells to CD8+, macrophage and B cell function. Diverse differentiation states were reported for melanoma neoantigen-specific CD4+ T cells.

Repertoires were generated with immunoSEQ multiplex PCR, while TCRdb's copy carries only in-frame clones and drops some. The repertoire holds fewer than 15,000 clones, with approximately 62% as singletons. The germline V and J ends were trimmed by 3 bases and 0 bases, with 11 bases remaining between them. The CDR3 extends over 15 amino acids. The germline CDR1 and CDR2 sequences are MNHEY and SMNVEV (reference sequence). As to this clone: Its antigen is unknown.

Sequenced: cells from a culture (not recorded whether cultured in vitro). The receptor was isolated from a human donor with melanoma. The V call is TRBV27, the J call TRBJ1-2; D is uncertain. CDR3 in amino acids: CASSLSRASNYGYTF. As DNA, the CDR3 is TGTGCCAGCAGTTTGTCCCGGGCCTCTAACTATGGCTACACCTTC.